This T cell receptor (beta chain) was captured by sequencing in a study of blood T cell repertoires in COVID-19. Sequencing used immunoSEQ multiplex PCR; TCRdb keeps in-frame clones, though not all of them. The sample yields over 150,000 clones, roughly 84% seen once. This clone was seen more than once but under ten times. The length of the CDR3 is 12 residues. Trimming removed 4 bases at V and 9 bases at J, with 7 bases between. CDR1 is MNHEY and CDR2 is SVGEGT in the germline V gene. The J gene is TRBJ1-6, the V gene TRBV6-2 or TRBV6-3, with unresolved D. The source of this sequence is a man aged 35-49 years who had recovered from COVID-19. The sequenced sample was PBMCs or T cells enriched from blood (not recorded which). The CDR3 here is CASSWEGSPLHF. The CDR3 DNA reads TGTGCCAGCAGTTGGGAGGGTTCACCCCTCCACTTT.